This TCR beta chain came from a study of CD8+ T cells in alopecia areata. Sequencing relied on a cDNA template that was reverse transcribed from extracted RNA. This table comes from immunoSEQ multiplex PCR, and its TCRdb copy is limited to in-frame clones, with some not included. The table lists about 110,000 clones, roughly 84% of them singletons. This clone was picked up one time. Treatment in this sample: oral pan-JAK inhibitor, 5-10 mg twice daily. The V gene lost 5 bases and the J gene lost 7 bases, with 8 bases spanning the gap. The germline V gene encodes CDR1 SEHNR and CDR2 FQNEAQ (reference sequence). The CDR3 consists of 12 residues.

This sequence was found in a human donor with alopecia areata. The source material was CD8+ T cells sorted from blood, sampled at week 24, from a patient treated with tofacitinib. The chain couples TRBV7-9 to TRBJ1-4; unclear D gene. The DNA of the CDR3 is TGTGCCAGCAGCGTAAGGTCTGAAAAACTGTTTTTT. This encodes CASSVRSEKLFF.